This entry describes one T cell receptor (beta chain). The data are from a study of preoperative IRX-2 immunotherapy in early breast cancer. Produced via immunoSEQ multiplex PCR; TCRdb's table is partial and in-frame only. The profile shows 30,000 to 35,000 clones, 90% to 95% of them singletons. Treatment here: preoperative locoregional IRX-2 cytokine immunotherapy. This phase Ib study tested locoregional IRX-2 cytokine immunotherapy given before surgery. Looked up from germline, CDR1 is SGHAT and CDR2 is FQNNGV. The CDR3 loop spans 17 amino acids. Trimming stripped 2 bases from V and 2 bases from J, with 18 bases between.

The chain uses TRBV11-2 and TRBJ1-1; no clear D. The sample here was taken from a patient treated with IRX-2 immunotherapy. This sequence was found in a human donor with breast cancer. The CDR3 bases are TGTGCCAGCAGCTTAAGGCAGGTCTCAAACTTAAACACTGAAGCTTTCTTT. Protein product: CASSLRQVSNLNTEAFF. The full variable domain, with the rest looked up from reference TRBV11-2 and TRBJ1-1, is EAGVAQSPRYKIIEKRQSVAFWCNPISGHATLYWYQQILGQGPKLLIQFQNNGVVDDSQLPKDRFSAERLKGVDSTLKIQPAKLEDSAVYLCASSLRQVSNLNTEAFFGQGTRLTVV.